This TCR beta chain was captured in a study of a mutant IDH1 vaccine in newly diagnosed glioma. Germline loops: CDR1 SGHTA, CDR2 FQGNSA. Between the trimmed V and J ends, which lost 3 bases and 7 bases, there was a span of 16 bases. The CDR3 loop spans 15 amino acids. The time point was: baseline, week 1 (first vaccination visit). Treatment indicated: pre-vaccination baseline after standard-of-care therapy. Some clones are missing from TCRdb's copy, which holds only in-frame ones; the method was immunoSEQ multiplex PCR. The table shows about 98,000 clones, with approximately 90% occurring only once. In this sample, this clone turned up once.

This chain uses TRBV7-2 with TRBJ2-1; no clear D gene. This sample comprised PBMCs, obtained from a glioma patient treated with radiotherapy, temozolomide or both. This clonotype originated in a woman between 45 and 60 years old with glioma. CDR3 sequence reads: CASSFKTDGVNEQFF. CDR3 nucleotides: TGTGCCAGCAGCTTCAAGACCGACGGTGTAAATGAGCAGTTCTTC.